The 10 T cell receptor beta chains listed next were all sequenced from one sample in a study of T cell responses to AZD1222 COVID-19 vaccine. TCRdb's copy holds only in-frame clones and misses some; the assay was immunoSEQ multiplex PCR. The repertoire has approximately 150,000 clones, around nine tenths of them found once; the top ten carry approximately 1.8%. The source was peripheral blood, collected on day 0 of AZD1222 vaccination. Source of these receptors: an adult in good health.

V and J are TRBV6-7 and TRBJ2-3, with a weak D call TRBD2 (6 bases). TRBV6-7 is an ORF, and what it does is uncertain. Trimming shortened V by 6 bases and J by 2 bases, and 15 bases separated the two germline ends. The CDR3 is 15 residues long. The CDR3 spells CASRQREKNTDTQYF. CDR3 nucleotide sequence: TGTGCCAGCAGACAACGGGAGAAGAACACAGATACGCAGTATTTT.

The rearrangement uses TRBV7-3 and TRBJ2-3; 7 bases are shared with TRBD2. The CDR3 totals 16 residues. Germline CDR1 and CDR2: SGHTA and FQGTGA. Trimming at V came to 4 bases and at J to 1 base, leaving 8 bases not matched to a gene. The CDR3 sequence: CASSSSGSGRTDTQYF. The CDR3 coding sequence is TGTGCCAGCAGCTCCTCAGGTAGCGGGCGCACAGATACGCAGTATTTT.

The chain links TRBV5-6 to TRBJ1-5, with 7 bases lining up with TRBD1. This CDR3 is 18 amino acids long. Trimming at V came to 4 bases and at J to 0 bases, leaving 13 bases not matched to a gene. Germline V gives CDR1 SGHDT, CDR2 YYEEEE. The CDR3 sequence is CASSARPTGTYSNQPQHF. For the CDR3, the DNA is TGTGCCAGCAGCGCGCGCCCGACAGGGACCTATAGCAATCAGCCCCAGCATTTT. The full variable domain, with the rest looked up from reference TRBV5-6 and TRBJ1-5, is DAGVTQSPTHLIKTRGQQVTLRCSPKSGHDTVSWYQQALGQGPQFIFQYYEEEERQRGNFPDRFSGHQFPNYSSELNVNALLLGDSALYLCASSARPTGTYSNQPQHFGDGTRLSIL.

The rearrangement links TRBV29-1 to TRBJ1-2, with 10 nucleotides matching TRBD1. Germline values: CDR1 SQVTM, CDR2 ANQGSEA. This CDR3 region has 14 residues. The trim removed 7 bases at V and 6 bases at J, leaving 11 bases unmatched. The CDR3 nucleotides read TGCAGCGCCTCCGGGACAGGGGTCTCCCATGGCTACACCTTC. This gives the protein CSASGTGVSHGYTF. The entire variable domain, with the rest obtained from reference TRBV29-1 and TRBJ1-2, is as follows: SAVISQKPSRDICQRGTSLTIQCQVDSQVTMMFWYRQQPGQSLTLIATANQGSEATYESGFVIDKFPISRPNLTFSTLTVSNMSPEDSSIYLCSASGTGVSHGYTFGSGTRLTVV.

The J gene is TRBJ2-7, the V gene TRBV4-2; no reliable D call. Germline V lookup: CDR1 LGHNA, CDR2 YNFKEQ. The CDR3 spans 14 residues. V lost 0 bases and J lost 0, with 6 bases in between. CDR3 residues: CASSQDRSSYEQYF. Here the CDR3 DNA reads TGTGCCAGCAGCCAAGACCGGAGCTCCTACGAGCAGTACTTC.

This chain connects TRBV27 to TRBJ1-5, with D possibly TRBD1 on 6 matching bases. The germline gives CDR1 MNHEY, CDR2 SMNVEV (reference sequence). Trimming left V 4 bases short and J 4 bases short, with 20 bases between. The CDR3 consists of 17 residues. The CDR3 DNA sequence: TGTGCCAGCAGTTCACTCACGGGGGCAGGCTTAAATCAGCCCCAGCATTTT. It translates to CASSSLTGAGLNQPQHF.

The genes are TRBV2 and TRBJ1-2; D is possibly TRBD1 (6 bases). V was pared by 7 bases and J by 4 bases, with 16 bases between. This CDR3 region has 14 residues. Germline CDR1 SNHLY, CDR2 FYNNEI. This CDR3 reads CASTEGQSGYGYTF. The CDR3 DNA reads TGTGCCAGCACCGAAGGACAGAGCGGCTATGGCTACACCTTC.

This clone is a singleton in its sample. This chain links TRBV28 with TRBJ1-1; D call uncertain. With 4 bases removed from V and 4 bases from J, the gap between germline ends came to 13 bases. This CDR3 has 14 amino acids. Germline-derived CDR1 and CDR2 are MDHEN and SYDVKM. Here the CDR3 DNA reads TGTGCCAGCAGTTCCACCTTAGAGGGCACTGAAGCTTTCTTT. Translated: CASSSTLEGTEAFF.

V and J are TRBV5-6 and TRBJ1-2; D unresolved. The CDR3 covers 13 residues. The germline V and J ends were trimmed by 4 bases and 0 bases, with 7 bases remaining between them. CDR1 is SGHDT and CDR2 is YYEEEE in the germline V gene. The CDR3, as DNA: TGTGCCAGCAGCCAAGGTTCTAACTATGGCTACACCTTC. Translated, it gives CASSQGSNYGYTF.

This chain joins TRBV29-1 and TRBJ1-1; perhaps TRBD1 as D (6 bases). CDR1 and CDR2 (germline): SQVTM, ANQGSEA. The CDR3 totals 13 residues. V was pared by 5 bases and J by 3 bases, with 13 bases between. The CDR3: CSVMHRVHTEAFF. The CDR3 DNA follows: TGCAGCGTTATGCACAGGGTCCACACTGAAGCTTTCTTT.